The clone carrying this TCR beta chain was detected only a few times. Its antigen is unknown. The table came from immunoSEQ multiplex PCR; TCRdb's copy has only in-frame clones and leaves some out. This sample carries 60,000 to 75,000 clones, around 88% of them seen once, and the ten largest clones take approximately 2.5%. The germline V gene encodes CDR1 SGHRS and CDR2 YFSETQ. The junction had 3 bases not matched to a gene; V was cut back by 5 bases and J by 0 bases. The CDR3 contains 16 residues. The source of the sample is a study of OX40 agonist ivuxolimab in advanced cancers. Overall study findings and caveats: Averaging showed that CD8+ T cells had more expanded clones than CD4+ did.

The clonotype originates from an adult with an advanced solid tumor such as melanoma, head and neck, liver or kidney cancer. V is TRBV5-1 and J is TRBJ1-4, with 11 bases aligning to TRBD1. The input for sequencing was CD4+ or CD8+ T cells sorted from blood, taken in a trial of the OX40 agonist ivuxolimab. CDR3 protein: CASRWGQGATNEKLFF. CDR3 DNA: TGCGCCAGCAGGTGGGGACAGGGGGCAACTAATGAAAAACTGTTTTTT.